The rows below give T cell receptor beta chains drawn from one sample of a study of cytomegalovirus exposure and HLA in healthy donors. Generated by immunoSEQ multiplex PCR, the TCRdb table keeps only in-frame clones and is missing some. The sample has some 120,000 clones, roughly 9% seen once. Sequenced: PBMCs. These receptors all come from a man aged 30 to 39 in good health and CMV-seronegative. Both conserved end residues are part of each CDR3. D genes are given only for firm matches. Clone size, where shown, is once, few, many, or a class for clones that have expanded.

few	TRBV19	TRBJ2-1	-	CASSIALYNEQFF	TGTGCCAGTAGTATAGCCCTCTACAATGAGCAGTTCTTC
-	TRBV6-4	TRBJ2-3	-	CASSESSDTDTQYF	TGTGCCAGCAGTGAGTCTAGCGACACAGATACGCAGTATTTT
-	TRBV4-1	TRBJ1-3	-	CASSSSDTSGNTIYF	TGCGCATCGTCCTCCTCCGACACCTCTGGAAACACCATATATTTT
-	TRBV7-3	TRBJ1-3	-	CASSITGSGGNTIYF	TGTGCCAGCAGCATTACAGGGTCAGGGGGAAACACCATATATTTT
few	TRBV6-1	TRBJ1-1	-	CASSQGLVNTEAFF	TGTGCCAGCAGTCAGGGTTTGGTGAACACTGAAGCTTTCTTT
few	TRBV5-4	TRBJ1-2	-	CASSLRREVGFGYTF	TGTGCCAGCAGCTTGCGGCGGGAGGTAGGGTTTGGCTACACCTTC
-	TRBV6-1	TRBJ1-2	-	CASSDLQGDYGYTF	TGTGCCAGCAGTGACCTACAGGGCGACTATGGCTACACCTTC
few	TRBV12-5	TRBJ2-7	TRBD1	CASGPGQGSHEQYF	TGTGCTAGTGGGCCGGGACAGGGGAGCCACGAGCAGTACTTC
few	TRBV6-1	TRBJ2-1	-	CASSITGFINEQFF	TGTGCCAGCAGTATAACGGGGTTTATAAATGAGCAGTTCTTC
-	TRBV6-5	TRBJ1-1	-	CASSPGRIMSAEAFF	TGTGCCAGCAGTCCGGGTCGTATAATGAGTGCTGAAGCTTTCTTT
-	TRBV6-1	TRBJ2-7	-	CASKRDTYEQYF	TGTGCCAGCAAGAGGGACACCTACGAGCAGTACTTC
few	TRBV7-2	TRBJ2-7	TRBD1	CASSFPGQGLYEQYF	TGTGCCAGCAGCTTCCCGGGACAGGGACTCTACGAGCAGTACTTC
-	TRBV11-2	TRBJ2-7	-	CASSLDLYEQYF	TGTGCCAGCAGCTTAGATCTATACGAGCAGTACTTC
-	TRBV28	TRBJ2-7	TRBD2	CASSLYAGDEQYF	TGTGCCAGCAGTTTGTATGCGGGGGACGAGCAGTACTTC
-	TRBV6-1	TRBJ2-1	-	CASSVERYSYNEQFF	TGTGCCAGCAGTGTGGAGCGGTACTCCTACAATGAGCAGTTCTTC
few	TRBV28	TRBJ2-7	TRBD2	CASRSSGSSYEQYF	TGTGCCAGCAGATCTAGCGGTAGCTCCTACGAGCAGTACTTC
few	TRBV4-1	TRBJ2-2	TRBD2	CASSGTSQTGELFF	TGCGCCAGCAGCGGGACTAGTCAGACCGGGGAGCTGTTTTTT
few	TRBV29-1	TRBJ2-1	TRBD2	CSATTGTSDNEQFF	TGCAGCGCAACGACCGGGACTAGCGACAATGAGCAGTTCTTC
few	TRBV7-9	TRBJ2-7	-	CASSYTGPNSYEQYF	TGTGCCAGCAGCTATACAGGGCCTAACTCCTACGAGCAGTACTTC
-	TRBV5-4	TRBJ2-5	-	CASSLGQNQETQYF	TGTGCCAGCAGCTTGGGACAGAACCAAGAGACCCAGTACTTC
few	TRBV4-1	TRBJ1-5	TRBD1	CASSPGTGNQPQHF	TGCGCCAGCAGCCCCGGGACAGGGAATCAGCCCCAGCATTTT
-	TRBV12-2	TRBJ2-7	-	CASHTTVGRPVVWQYF	TGTGCAAGTCACACTACGGTGGGGCGTCCCGTGGTATGGCAGTACTTC
-	TRBV6-4	TRBJ2-1	TRBD2	CASSGTSGRAGEFF	TGTGCCAGCAGTGGCACTAGCGGGAGGGCAGGAGAGTTCTTC
-	TRBV4-3	TRBJ2-2	-	CASSHITGELFF	TGCGCCAGCAGCCACATCACCGGGGAGCTGTTTTTT
-	TRBV30	TRBJ2-2	TRBD1	CAGGQAGELFF	TGTGCCGGAGGACAGGCCGGGGAGCTGTTTTTT
-	TRBV7-9	TRBJ2-1	TRBD2	CASSPPSGSSYNEQFF	TGTGCCAGCAGCCCCCCTAGCGGGAGCTCCTACAATGAGCAGTTCTTC
few	TRBV9	TRBJ2-3	TRBD2	CASSQWVAGGLGDTQYF	TGTGCCAGCAGCCAGTGGGTGGCGGGGGGTCTGGGAGATACGCAGTATTTT
-	TRBV5-4	TRBJ2-3	-	CASSSAGGPTDTQYF	TGTGCCAGCAGCTCCGCCGGAGGGCCAACAGATACGCAGTATTTT
-	TRBV29-1	TRBJ2-3	TRBD1	CSVEGQGANTQYF	TGCAGCGTTGAAGGGCAGGGGGCAAATACGCAGTATTTT
-	TRBV6-4	TRBJ2-7	-	CASSAPARGLLGEQYF	TGTGCCAGCAGCGCCCCGGCCAGGGGCCTTCTAGGTGAGCAGTACTTC
-	TRBV5-1	TRBJ1-5	TRBD1	CASSPWTGQGQPQHF	TGCGCCAGCAGTCCATGGACAGGGCAAGGTCAGCCCCAGCATTTT
-	TRBV18	TRBJ2-3	-	CASSPRQSTDTQYF	TGTGCCAGCTCCCCCCGACAAAGCACAGATACGCAGTATTTT
few	TRBV4-1	TRBJ1-4	TRBD1	CASSYARTGMNEKLFF	TGCGCCAGCAGTTACGCCCGGACAGGGATGAATGAAAAACTGTTTTTT
-	TRBV5-6	TRBJ2-7	TRBD2	CASTGLAGQNSYEQYF	TGTGCCAGCACCGGACTAGCGGGGCAGAACTCCTACGAGCAGTACTTC
-	TRBV5-4	TRBJ2-7	-	CASTLVDRPYEQYF	TGTGCCAGCACCCTTGTAGACAGGCCCTACGAGCAGTACTTC
few	TRBV11-3	TRBJ2-3	-	CASSSRGQGGTDTQYF	TGTGCCAGCAGCTCTCGGGGGCAGGGGGGCACAGATACGCAGTATTTT
-	TRBV6-5	TRBJ2-7	TRBD1	CASSYSRQGEYEQYF	TGTGCCAGCAGTTACTCTAGGCAGGGGGAGTACGAGCAGTACTTC
few	TRBV6-5	TRBJ1-2	-	CASSPGLPTNYGYTF	TGTGCCAGCAGCCCAGGGCTCCCTACTAACTATGGCTACACCTTC
few	TRBV7-9	TRBJ1-1	-	CASSSQPSTGAAFF	TGTGCCAGCAGCTCCCAACCCTCGACAGGAGCCGCTTTCTTT
-	TRBV27	TRBJ1-2	-	CASRGLGQGYGYAF	TGTGCCAGCAGGGGCTTGGGTCAGGGGTATGGCTACGCCTTC
few	TRBV5-1	TRBJ2-7	-	CASSPDILYEQYF	TGCGCCAGCAGCCCTGACATACTCTACGAGCAGTACTTC
-	TRBV29-1	TRBJ2-1	TRBD2	CSVATLAGGQEEQFF	TGCAGCGTTGCTACTCTAGCGGGAGGGCAGGAGGAGCAGTTCTTC
few	TRBV5-1	TRBJ2-3	TRBD2	CASSKGLAGVADTQYF	TGCGCCAGCAGCAAGGGACTAGCGGGAGTTGCAGATACGCAGTATTTT
few	TRBV2	TRBJ1-2	TRBD1	CASRVAGGFDGYTF	TGTGCCAGCAGGGTGGCAGGGGGCTTTGATGGCTACACCTTC
few	TRBV19	TRBJ1-5	TRBD1	CASSIYRGPNQPQHF	TGTGCCAGTAGTATTTACAGGGGGCCCAATCAGCCCCAGCATTTT
-	TRBV30	TRBJ1-6	TRBD1	CAWSLPGQGNSPLHF	TGTGCCTGGAGTCTCCCCGGACAGGGGAATTCACCCCTCCACTTT
few	TRBV14	TRBJ1-1	-	CASSPQRGGTEAFF	TGTGCCAGCAGCCCACAACGCGGGGGTACTGAAGCTTTCTTT
few	TRBV12-5	TRBJ1-2	-	CASGLSTQGGYGYTF	TGTGCTAGTGGTTTGTCCACACAGGGCGGCTATGGCTACACCTTC
-	TRBV9	TRBJ2-7	TRBD1	CASSVSRTGDYEQYF	TGTGCCAGCAGCGTATCTCGGACAGGGGACTACGAGCAGTACTTC
few	TRBV19	TRBJ2-5	-	CASSMSRWQAGETQYF	TGTGCCAGTAGTATGTCCCGTTGGCAGGCGGGAGAGACCCAGTACTTC